A selection of T cell receptor beta chains follows, all from one sample in a study of graft-versus-host responses after intestinal transplantation. Sequencing was performed with immunoSEQ multiplex PCR; in TCRdb, only in-frame clones are kept and a portion is missing. The sample includes some 90,000 clones, around nine tenths of them seen just once. No antigens are known for them. The specimen comprised unstimulated CD8+ T cells sorted from spleen or lymph node cells, sampled before intestinal transplant. The receptor set was obtained from a human donor who received an intestinal transplant. Each CDR3 is given with its conserved first and last residue.

cdr3_aa v_call
CASSSGTGWSSYNEQFF TRBV13
CASRIGRTFYNEQFF TRBV6-1
CASSLGLAAGKFF TRBV7-9
CASSYLAGAHNEQFF TRBV6-5
CAISDSIDGYTF TRBV10-3
CASNRDRTAYEQYF TRBV2
CASSEYQRGDTDTQYF TRBV25-1
CASSAGQGWLETQYF TRBV25-1
CASTANPNQETQYF TRBV7-9
CASRSGTSNTEAFF TRBV6-1
CASSPGQGLNYGYTF TRBV5-6
CASSRLAGSYNEQFF TRBV7-9
CASRLVDNQQFF TRBV11-2
CASSGPGTSGGANTDTQYF TRBV6-1
CATSKTVDTEAFF TRBV15
CASSGGLAEQETQYF TRBV27
CAWIQGRQYRNSPLHF TRBV30
CASSSRTQTAEANVLTF TRBV7-4
CASSQTGGVSYEQYF TRBV4-2
CASSLGQTRPYEQYF TRBV11-2
CASSLGTALAYEQYF TRBV5-5
CATNNYNSPLHF TRBV15
CASRRQGGTYEQYF TRBV5-4
CSVDYQSGGLSYGYTF TRBV29-1
CASSQVFRSETQYF TRBV14
CASSQFPINSPLHF TRBV4-1
CATSEYRPMGEQYF TRBV15
CASSLADKSYEQYF TRBV5-4
CASTLRGTLNTEAFF TRBV28
CASSPTGSSYNSPLHF TRBV27
CASSQALAPDTQYF TRBV4-1
CASSQAILQGSRAFF TRBV4-1
CASSSLPYRPQHF TRBV28
CASSQVAGREQYF TRBV4-2
CASMVPQGAYEQYF TRBV2
CASSFEGNIQYF TRBV5-1
CASSSRDRETGGPQHF TRBV6-6